The rows below give T cell receptor beta chains drawn from one sample of a study of cytomegalovirus exposure and HLA in healthy donors. Method: immunoSEQ multiplex PCR; TCRdb's copy keeps in-frame clones and lacks some. The sample yields 110,000 or so clones, roughly four fifths seen once. The specimen sequenced was PBMCs. The receptors originated from a man aged 50-60 years in good health and CMV-seropositive. Each CDR3 is given with its conserved first and last residue. Fields, in order: clone size, D gene, J gene, V gene, CDR3 protein, CDR3 DNA. D genes are given only for firm matches. Clone size appears in some rows only: once, few, many, or a class for an expanded clone.

clone_size: NA
d_call: TRBD2
j_call: TRBJ2-1
v_call: TRBV7-6
cdr3_aa: CASSRVSGGPNEQFF
cdr3_nt: TGTGCCAGCAGCCGGGTTAGCGGGGGCCCCAATGAGCAGTTCTTC

clone_size: NA
d_call: TRBD1
j_call: TRBJ1-2
v_call: TRBV11-2
cdr3_aa: CASSLGPGQAYGYTF
cdr3_nt: TGTGCCAGCAGCTTGGGTCCGGGACAGGCCTATGGCTACACCTTC

clone_size: few
d_call: TRBD1
j_call: TRBJ1-1
v_call: TRBV25-1
cdr3_aa: CASSEWGTGRNTEAFF
cdr3_nt: TGTGCCAGCAGTGAATGGGGGACAGGGCGGAACACTGAAGCTTTCTTT

clone_size: NA
d_call: NA
j_call: TRBJ2-1
v_call: TRBV5-1
cdr3_aa: CASSLPPYNEQFF
cdr3_nt: TGCGCCAGCAGCTTGCCTCCCTACAATGAGCAGTTCTTC

clone_size: few
d_call: NA
j_call: TRBJ2-7
v_call: TRBV6-1
cdr3_aa: CASSEVVGQGDGEQYF
cdr3_nt: TGTGCCAGCAGTGAAGTGGTCGGCCAAGGGGATGGCGAGCAGTACTTC

clone_size: NA
d_call: NA
j_call: TRBJ2-7
v_call: TRBV6-5
cdr3_aa: CASSRPTGLREQYF
cdr3_nt: TGTGCCAGCAGCCGCCCGACAGGTCTTCGGGAGCAGTACTTC

clone_size: once
d_call: TRBD1
j_call: TRBJ2-7
v_call: TRBV6-5
cdr3_aa: CASSLSGGGEQYF
cdr3_nt: TGTGCCAGCAGTTTGTCAGGGGGCGGCGAGCAGTACTTC

clone_size: few
d_call: NA
j_call: TRBJ2-5
v_call: TRBV6-5
cdr3_aa: CASRKTGNEETQYF
cdr3_nt: TGTGCCAGCAGAAAAACAGGGAATGAGGAGACCCAGTACTTC

clone_size: NA
d_call: NA
j_call: TRBJ2-1
v_call: TRBV10-2
cdr3_aa: CASSPRLGGGNNEQFF
cdr3_nt: TGCGCCAGCAGCCCTCGGCTCGGGGGAGGAAACAATGAGCAGTTCTTC

clone_size: NA
d_call: TRBD2
j_call: TRBJ2-3
v_call: TRBV9
cdr3_aa: CASSGGGYGLAGDTQYF
cdr3_nt: TGTGCCAGCAGCGGGGGGGGTTACGGACTAGCAGGCGATACGCAGTATTTT

clone_size: NA
d_call: NA
j_call: TRBJ2-2
v_call: TRBV11-3
cdr3_aa: CASSDRGDTGELFF
cdr3_nt: TGTGCCAGCAGCGACCGAGGAGACACCGGGGAGCTGTTTTTT

clone_size: few
d_call: TRBD1
j_call: TRBJ1-2
v_call: TRBV19
cdr3_aa: CASSIDLGQAYGYTF
cdr3_nt: TGTGCCAGTAGTATAGATCTCGGACAGGCTTATGGCTACACCTTC

clone_size: NA
d_call: NA
j_call: TRBJ1-1
v_call: TRBV28
cdr3_aa: CASSLLRGGAEAFF
cdr3_nt: TGTGCCAGCAGTTTATTAAGGGGCGGGGCTGAAGCTTTCTTT

clone_size: NA
d_call: NA
j_call: TRBJ2-7
v_call: TRBV6-1
cdr3_aa: CASSVGATYEQYF
cdr3_nt: TGTGCCAGCAGTGTTGGAGCGACCTACGAGCAGTACTTC

clone_size: few
d_call: NA
j_call: TRBJ2-1
v_call: TRBV5-6
cdr3_aa: CASSPQGGTNNEQFF
cdr3_nt: TGTGCCAGCAGCCCCCAGGGCGGCACAAACAATGAGCAGTTCTTC

clone_size: few
d_call: NA
j_call: TRBJ2-7
v_call: TRBV18
cdr3_aa: CASSPNRGSGVYEQYF
cdr3_nt: TGTGCCAGCTCACCGAACAGGGGATCGGGAGTATACGAGCAGTACTTC

clone_size: NA
d_call: TRBD2
j_call: TRBJ2-3
v_call: TRBV19
cdr3_aa: CASSIGTSGGDTQYF
cdr3_nt: TGTGCCAGTAGTATAGGGACTAGCGGGGGGGATACGCAGTATTTT

clone_size: NA
d_call: TRBD1
j_call: TRBJ2-7
v_call: TRBV27
cdr3_aa: CASALRGLPYEQYF
cdr3_nt: TGTGCCAGCGCTCTCAGGGGGTTACCCTACGAGCAGTACTTC

clone_size: once
d_call: NA
j_call: TRBJ2-5
v_call: TRBV9
cdr3_aa: CASSVDLASRGQETQYF
cdr3_nt: TGTGCCAGCAGCGTAGATTTGGCTAGTCGGGGCCAAGAGACCCAGTACTTC

clone_size: once
d_call: TRBD1
j_call: TRBJ1-1
v_call: TRBV29-1
cdr3_aa: CSVLQGANIEAFF
cdr3_nt: TGCAGCGTACTCCAGGGGGCAAACATTGAAGCTTTCTTT

clone_size: few
d_call: NA
j_call: TRBJ2-7
v_call: TRBV10-1
cdr3_aa: CASSLTTHEQYF
cdr3_nt: TGCGCCAGCAGCTTGACTACCCACGAGCAGTACTTC

clone_size: NA
d_call: TRBD1
j_call: TRBJ2-3
v_call: TRBV7-9
cdr3_aa: CASSLKRGQGAQADTQYF
cdr3_nt: TGTGCCAGCAGCTTAAAGAGGGGGCAGGGAGCACAGGCAGATACGCAGTATTTT

clone_size: NA
d_call: TRBD2
j_call: TRBJ2-6
v_call: TRBV7-2
cdr3_aa: CASSLAGGSSGANVLTF
cdr3_nt: TGTGCCAGCAGCTTAGCGGGAGGGAGCTCTGGGGCCAACGTCCTGACTTTC

clone_size: NA
d_call: TRBD1
j_call: TRBJ2-2
v_call: TRBV27
cdr3_aa: CASLDRDTGELFF
cdr3_nt: TGTGCCAGCCTCGACAGGGACACCGGGGAGCTGTTTTTT

clone_size: NA
d_call: TRBD1
j_call: TRBJ2-3
v_call: TRBV18
cdr3_aa: CASSRDSSTDTQYF
cdr3_nt: TGTGCCAGCTCCCGGGACAGTAGCACAGATACGCAGTATTTT

clone_size: NA
d_call: NA
j_call: TRBJ2-7
v_call: TRBV5-4
cdr3_aa: CASSSQASCEQYF
cdr3_nt: TGTGCCAGCAGCTCCCAAGCGTCCTGCGAGCAGTACTTC

clone_size: NA
d_call: TRBD1
j_call: TRBJ1-4
v_call: TRBV2
cdr3_aa: CASSWAGGRSNEKLFF
cdr3_nt: TGTGCCAGCAGTTGGGCAGGGGGCCGCTCTAATGAAAAACTGTTTTTT

clone_size: NA
d_call: NA
j_call: TRBJ1-1
v_call: TRBV27
cdr3_aa: CASSLSRGQDTEAFF
cdr3_nt: TGTGCCAGCAGTTTATCCAGGGGCCAGGACACTGAAGCTTTCTTT

clone_size: NA
d_call: TRBD1
j_call: TRBJ2-2
v_call: TRBV10-1
cdr3_aa: CASSEGQGYTGELFF
cdr3_nt: TGCGCCAGCAGTGAGGGACAGGGTTACACCGGGGAGCTGTTTTTT

clone_size: NA
d_call: NA
j_call: TRBJ2-7
v_call: TRBV7-6
cdr3_aa: CASSPTGTEGYEQYF
cdr3_nt: TGTGCCAGCAGCCCGACCGGGACGGAGGGATACGAGCAGTACTTC

clone_size: NA
d_call: NA
j_call: TRBJ1-5
v_call: TRBV27
cdr3_aa: CASSLRGVYSNQPQHF
cdr3_nt: TGTGCCAGCAGTTTACGGGGGGTTTATAGCAATCAGCCCCAGCATTTT

clone_size: NA
d_call: NA
j_call: TRBJ1-6
v_call: TRBV6-6
cdr3_aa: CASSGVRGYNSPLHF
cdr3_nt: TGTGCCAGCAGTGGGGTGCGGGGCTATAATTCACCCCTCCACTTT

clone_size: NA
d_call: TRBD2
j_call: TRBJ2-5
v_call: TRBV28
cdr3_aa: CASSLRTGGLAQETQYF
cdr3_nt: TGTGCCAGCAGTCTGCGGACGGGAGGACTAGCCCAAGAGACCCAGTACTTC

clone_size: once
d_call: TRBD1
j_call: TRBJ1-4
v_call: TRBV11-2
cdr3_aa: CASSLTSGQGVLGGKLFF
cdr3_nt: TGTGCCAGCAGCTTAACTTCGGGACAGGGAGTCCTAGGGGGAAAACTGTTTTTT

clone_size: few
d_call: TRBD2
j_call: TRBJ2-2
v_call: TRBV15
cdr3_aa: CASGRGSDTGELFF
cdr3_nt: TGTGCCTCCGGGCGGGGGTCGGACACCGGGGAGCTGTTTTTT

clone_size: few
d_call: TRBD1
j_call: TRBJ2-1
v_call: TRBV28
cdr3_aa: CASRPDRVREQFF
cdr3_nt: TGTGCCAGCAGACCAGACAGGGTACGGGAGCAGTTCTTC

clone_size: NA
d_call: TRBD1
j_call: TRBJ1-6
v_call: TRBV29-1
cdr3_aa: CSVGQGANSPLHF
cdr3_nt: TGCAGCGTTGGGCAGGGGGCAAATTCACCCCTCCACTTT

clone_size: NA
d_call: TRBD1
j_call: TRBJ1-4
v_call: TRBV14
cdr3_aa: CASSQVGRGKANEKLFF
cdr3_nt: TGTGCCAGCAGCCAAGTTGGCAGGGGGAAGGCTAATGAAAAACTGTTTTTT

clone_size: NA
d_call: TRBD1
j_call: TRBJ2-7
v_call: TRBV13
cdr3_aa: CASSYRTGNYEQYF
cdr3_nt: TGTGCCAGCAGCTACCGGACAGGAAACTACGAGCAGTACTTC

clone_size: few
d_call: NA
j_call: TRBJ2-2
v_call: TRBV6-5
cdr3_aa: CASSYSAGANTGELFF
cdr3_nt: TGTGCCAGCAGTTACTCGGCGGGCGCGAACACCGGGGAGCTGTTTTTT

clone_size: NA
d_call: TRBD1
j_call: TRBJ2-7
v_call: TRBV6-5
cdr3_aa: CASRDTGVIEQYF
cdr3_nt: TGTGCCAGCAGGGACACAGGGGTCATCGAGCAGTACTTC

clone_size: once
d_call: NA
j_call: TRBJ1-2
v_call: TRBV9
cdr3_aa: CASSVSGQGYTF
cdr3_nt: TGTGCCAGCAGCGTATCTGGACAGGGCTACACCTTC

clone_size: NA
d_call: TRBD2
j_call: TRBJ2-1
v_call: TRBV27
cdr3_aa: CASSPSQRGRDEQFF
cdr3_nt: TGTGCCAGCAGTCCCTCCCAGCGGGGGAGGGATGAGCAGTTCTTC

clone_size: NA
d_call: TRBD1
j_call: TRBJ1-5
v_call: TRBV19
cdr3_aa: CASSIRTGAGVQPQHF
cdr3_nt: TGTGCCAGTAGTATTCGGACAGGGGCGGGGGTTCAGCCCCAGCATTTT

clone_size: NA
d_call: NA
j_call: TRBJ2-1
v_call: TRBV27
cdr3_aa: CASKSRGYSYNEQFF
cdr3_nt: TGTGCCAGCAAATCCCGCGGATACTCCTACAATGAGCAGTTCTTC

clone_size: few
d_call: TRBD2
j_call: TRBJ2-1
v_call: TRBV15
cdr3_aa: CATSRDLGLANEQFF
cdr3_nt: TGTGCCACCAGCAGAGATCTCGGACTAGCCAATGAGCAGTTCTTC

clone_size: NA
d_call: NA
j_call: TRBJ1-4
v_call: TRBV18
cdr3_aa: CASSPQGRANEKLFF
cdr3_nt: TGTGCCAGCTCACCACAAGGGAGGGCTAATGAAAAACTGTTTTTT

clone_size: NA
d_call: TRBD1
j_call: TRBJ2-3
v_call: TRBV7-9
cdr3_aa: CASSLSTGGYTDTQYF
cdr3_nt: TGTGCCAGCAGCTTAAGCACAGGGGGCTACACAGATACGCAGTATTTT

clone_size: few
d_call: TRBD2
j_call: TRBJ2-7
v_call: TRBV20-1
cdr3_aa: CSARDRRGEYF
cdr3_nt: TGCAGTGCTAGAGACCGCCGGGGGGAGTACTTC

clone_size: NA
d_call: NA
j_call: TRBJ1-3
v_call: TRBV19
cdr3_aa: CASSPGGRARSGNTIYF
cdr3_nt: TGTGCCAGTAGTCCCGGTGGCAGGGCTAGATCTGGAAACACCATATATTTT

clone_size: NA
d_call: TRBD2
j_call: TRBJ2-1
v_call: TRBV18
cdr3_aa: CASSPTSGINEQFF
cdr3_nt: TGTGCCAGCTCACCGACTAGCGGGATTAATGAGCAGTTCTTC

clone_size: NA
d_call: TRBD2
j_call: TRBJ2-3
v_call: TRBV2
cdr3_aa: CASSEALVRAGADTQYF
cdr3_nt: TGTGCCAGCAGTGAAGCGCTAGTTCGGGCGGGAGCAGATACGCAGTATTTT

clone_size: NA
d_call: NA
j_call: TRBJ2-2
v_call: TRBV5-6
cdr3_aa: CASSLFLRSANTGELFF
cdr3_nt: TGTGCCAGCAGCTTGTTTCTGAGGAGCGCGAACACCGGGGAGCTGTTTTTT

clone_size: NA
d_call: NA
j_call: TRBJ2-3
v_call: TRBV4-3
cdr3_aa: CASSQKQNGDTQYF
cdr3_nt: TGCGCCAGCAGCCAAAAGCAAAACGGAGATACGCAGTATTTT

clone_size: NA
d_call: TRBD2
j_call: TRBJ2-1
v_call: TRBV7-8
cdr3_aa: CASSSTSGGQGEQFF
cdr3_nt: TGTGCCAGCAGCTCGACTAGCGGGGGGCAGGGGGAGCAGTTCTTC

clone_size: NA
d_call: TRBD1
j_call: TRBJ2-1
v_call: TRBV12-5
cdr3_aa: CASAPGQAYNEQFF
cdr3_nt: TGTGCTAGTGCCCCCGGACAGGCCTACAATGAGCAGTTCTTC

clone_size: NA
d_call: TRBD2
j_call: TRBJ2-1
v_call: TRBV28
cdr3_aa: CASSTRGSRGGNEQFF
cdr3_nt: TGTGCCAGCAGTACGCGGGGGTCCCGAGGCGGCAATGAGCAGTTCTTC

clone_size: NA
d_call: NA
j_call: TRBJ2-7
v_call: TRBV7-6
cdr3_aa: CASSLGPRYEQYF
cdr3_nt: TGTGCCAGCAGCTTAGGCCCCCGGTACGAGCAGTACTTC

clone_size: NA
d_call: NA
j_call: TRBJ1-1
v_call: TRBV5-1
cdr3_aa: CASSPSVGNTEAFF
cdr3_nt: TGCGCCAGCAGCCCAAGTGTGGGCAACACTGAAGCTTTCTTT

clone_size: NA
d_call: TRBD1
j_call: TRBJ2-7
v_call: TRBV18
cdr3_aa: CASSLSGQGREQYF
cdr3_nt: TGTGCCAGCTCACTATCGGGACAGGGACGCGAGCAGTACTTC